Listed below are T cell receptor beta chains from one sample, sequenced in a study of T cell responses to AZD1222 COVID-19 vaccine. The protocol was immunoSEQ multiplex PCR, while the TCRdb copy is restricted to in-frame clones and leaves out a portion. This table holds roughly 150,000 clones, about four fifths found once. The sample here was peripheral blood, taken on day 0 of AZD1222 vaccination. All receptors derive from an adult in good health. CDR3s include the opening cysteine and the closing phenylalanine or tryptophan. D genes are given only for firm matches. Where a row states a size, it is once, few, many or the class of an expanded clone; other rows omit it.

J: TRBJ2-2; D: -; size: -; V: TRBV2; CDR3: CASMGTKNTGELFF; DNA: TGTGCCAGCATGGGGACAAAAAACACCGGGGAGCTGTTTTTT
J: TRBJ1-2; D: -; size: -; V: TRBV6-5; CDR3: CASDTQGRLYGYTF; DNA: TGTGCCAGCGATACCCAGGGACGCCTGTATGGCTACACCTTC
J: TRBJ2-6; D: -; size: -; V: TRBV19; CDR3: CASSIRRPEVDPGANVLTF; DNA: TGTGCCAGTAGTATAAGGAGGCCAGAGGTGGACCCTGGGGCCAACGTCCTGACTTTC
J: TRBJ2-7; D: -; size: -; V: TRBV5-6; CDR3: CASSLLDRTSYEQYF; DNA: TGTGCCAGCAGCTTGCTCGACAGGACCTCCTACGAGCAGTACTTC
J: TRBJ1-5; D: -; size: once; V: TRBV19; CDR3: CASTSSGGQSNQPQHF; DNA: TGTGCCAGTACCTCGAGCGGGGGGCAAAGCAATCAGCCCCAGCATTTT
J: TRBJ1-5; D: -; size: few; V: TRBV18; CDR3: CASSPLRGDAGNQPQHF; DNA: TGTGCCAGCTCACCACTCCGCGGGGATGCCGGCAATCAGCCCCAGCATTTT
J: TRBJ1-5; D: TRBD1; size: -; V: TRBV7-2; CDR3: CASSDRGSGTGNQPQHF; DNA: TGTGCCAGCAGTGATCGAGGGTCTGGGACAGGGAATCAGCCCCAGCATTTT
J: TRBJ1-4; D: -; size: -; V: TRBV7-9; CDR3: CASGGEKLFF; DNA: TGTGCCAGCGGTGGTGAAAAACTGTTTTTT
J: TRBJ1-2; D: -; size: -; V: TRBV2; CDR3: CASSINRAGPNYGYTF; DNA: TGTGCCAGCAGTATAAACAGGGCCGGTCCTAACTATGGCTACACCTTC
J: TRBJ1-4; D: -; size: -; V: TRBV30; CDR3: CAWSLQGEKLFF; DNA: TGTGCCTGGAGTCTTCAGGGAGAAAAACTGTTTTTT
J: TRBJ1-1; D: -; size: -; V: TRBV7-9; CDR3: CASSLGFTEAFF; DNA: TGTGCCAGCAGCTTAGGCTTCACTGAAGCTTTCTTT
J: TRBJ1-3; D: -; size: -; V: TRBV6-1; CDR3: CASSEARDKEGNTIYF; DNA: TGTGCCAGCAGTGAAGCTAGAGATAAAGAGGGAAACACCATATATTTT
J: TRBJ1-4; D: -; size: -; V: TRBV28; CDR3: CASSFPQSGTEKLFF; DNA: TGTGCCAGCAGTTTTCCTCAGTCCGGGACTGAAAAACTGTTTTTT
J: TRBJ1-3; D: -; size: -; V: TRBV6-5; CDR3: CASRRGTGNTIYF; DNA: TGTGCCAGCCGCAGGGGTACAGGAAACACCATATATTTT
J: TRBJ1-1; D: TRBD1; size: -; V: TRBV5-4; CDR3: CASSATGGRNTEAFF; DNA: TGTGCCAGCAGCGCAACAGGGGGTAGGAACACTGAAGCTTTCTTT
J: TRBJ1-1; D: -; size: -; V: TRBV9; CDR3: CASSPDEGLNTEAFF; DNA: TGTGCCAGCAGCCCAGATGAGGGTTTGAACACTGAAGCTTTCTTT